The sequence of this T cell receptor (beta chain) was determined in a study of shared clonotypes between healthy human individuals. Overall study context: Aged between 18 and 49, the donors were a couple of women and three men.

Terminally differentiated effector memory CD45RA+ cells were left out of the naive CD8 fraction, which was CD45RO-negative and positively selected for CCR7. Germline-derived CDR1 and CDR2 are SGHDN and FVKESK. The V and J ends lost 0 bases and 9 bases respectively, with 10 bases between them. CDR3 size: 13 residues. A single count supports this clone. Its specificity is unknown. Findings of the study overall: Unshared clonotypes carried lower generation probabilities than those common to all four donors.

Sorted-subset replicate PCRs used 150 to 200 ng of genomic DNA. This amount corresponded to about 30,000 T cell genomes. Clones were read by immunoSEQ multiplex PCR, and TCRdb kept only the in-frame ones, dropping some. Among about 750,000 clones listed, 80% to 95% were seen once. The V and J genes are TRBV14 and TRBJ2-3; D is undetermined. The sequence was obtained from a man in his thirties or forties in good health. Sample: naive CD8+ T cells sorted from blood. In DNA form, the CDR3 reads TGTGCCAGCAGCCAAGATGGGGTGAAGACGCAGTATTTT. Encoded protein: CASSQDGVKTQYF.